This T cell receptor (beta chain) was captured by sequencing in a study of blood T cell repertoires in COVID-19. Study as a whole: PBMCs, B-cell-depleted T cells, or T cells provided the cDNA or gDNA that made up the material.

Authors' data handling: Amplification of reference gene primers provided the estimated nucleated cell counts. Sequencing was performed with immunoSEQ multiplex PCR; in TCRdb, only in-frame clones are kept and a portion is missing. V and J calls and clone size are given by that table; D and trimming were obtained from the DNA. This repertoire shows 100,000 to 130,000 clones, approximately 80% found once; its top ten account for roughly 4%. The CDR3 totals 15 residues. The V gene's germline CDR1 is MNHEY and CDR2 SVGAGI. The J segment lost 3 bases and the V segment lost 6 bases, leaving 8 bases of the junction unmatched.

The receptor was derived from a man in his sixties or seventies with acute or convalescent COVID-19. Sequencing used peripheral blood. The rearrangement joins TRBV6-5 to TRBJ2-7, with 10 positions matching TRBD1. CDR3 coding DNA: TGTGCCAGCAGGGGGGGGACAGGGGCCATCTACGAGCAGTACTTC. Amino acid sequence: CASRGGTGAIYEQYF.